These 31 T cell receptor beta chains share one sample of origin, sequenced in a study of OX40 agonist ivuxolimab in advanced cancers. Repertoires were generated with immunoSEQ multiplex PCR, while TCRdb's copy carries only in-frame clones and drops some. The table records around 60,000 clones, around 90% of them present only once. The sample was CD4+ or CD8+ T cells sorted from blood, taken in a trial of the OX40 agonist ivuxolimab. Source of these receptors: an adult with an advanced solid tumor such as melanoma, head and neck, liver or kidney cancer.

This sequence joins TRBV7-3 and TRBJ1-2; unclear D gene. This CDR3 spans 15 amino acids. The germline gives CDR1 SGHTA, CDR2 FQGTGA. Trimming took 0 bases from V and 8 from J, leaving 16 bases between them. CDR3 bases: TGTGCCAGCAGCTTAACCCCTGGAGAGCCGAACGGCTACACCTTC. This encodes CASSLTPGEPNGYTF.

V gene TRBV9 combines with J gene TRBJ2-2; TRBD2 matches 9 bases. Looked up from germline, CDR1 is SGDLS and CDR2 is YYNGEE. CDR3 length: 16 amino acids. With 0 bases clipped from V and 7 bases from J, the junction kept 7 bases outside the gene matches. CDR3 sequence: CASSVGGGRGNGELFF. The CDR3 bases are TGTGCCAGCAGCGTAGGAGGCGGGAGGGGTAACGGGGAGCTGTTTTTT.

This clone has only one observation. The chain carries TRBV19 and TRBJ2-2; 8 nucleotides match TRBD1. V lost 3 bases to trimming and J lost 4 bases; unmatched junction nucleotides: 7. Germline lookup yields CDR1 LNHDA and CDR2 SQIVND (reference sequence). This CDR3 is 16 amino acids long. CDR3 DNA: TGTGCCAGTAGTATGTACAGGGGGGATCCCACCGGGGAGCTGTTTTTT. Residues: CASSMYRGDPTGELFF.

The chain has TRBV6-1 and TRBJ1-2; tentative D call: TRBD1 (6 bases). The CDR3 has 14 residues. Germline V CDR1 and CDR2: MNHNS, SASEGT. Trimming took 8 bases from V and 5 from J, leaving 18 bases between them. The CDR3 reads CASRLPGQSYGYTF. In DNA, the CDR3 is TGTGCCAGCCGACTTCCGGGACAATCATATGGCTACACCTTC.

The chain employs TRBV28 and TRBJ2-7; 8 nucleotides match TRBD1. Germline loops: CDR1 MDHEN, CDR2 SYDVKM. Trimming at V came to 3 bases and at J to 3 bases, leaving 7 bases not matched to a gene. There are 15 residues in the CDR3. The DNA of the CDR3 is TGTGCCAGCAGTTTTGGGCAGGGGGCGATCTACGAGCAGTACTTC. Protein: CASSFGQGAIYEQYF.

The V and J genes are TRBV14 and TRBJ2-5; D is uncertain. The CDR3 loop spans 16 amino acids. Germline CDR1 and CDR2: SGHDN and FVKESK. V was trimmed by 0 bases and J by 7 bases, leaving 18 bases between them. CDR3 DNA sequence: TGTGCCAGCAGCCAAGAGAGATATGGTCCGGTTGGGACCCAGTACTTC. This gives the protein CASSQERYGPVGTQYF.

The V gene is TRBV6-1, the J gene TRBJ2-7; D tentatively reads TRBD1 or TRBD2 (6 bases each). This CDR3 is 15 amino acids long. The germline V gene encodes CDR1 MNHNS and CDR2 SASEGT. Trimming shortened V by 2 bases and J by 5 bases, and 16 bases separated the two germline ends. CDR3 loop: CASSESRGQKNEQYF. The CDR3 bases are TGTGCCAGCAGTGAAAGCCGGGGGCAAAAGAACGAGCAGTACTTC.

V is TRBV28 and J is TRBJ2-7; unclear D gene. V was clipped by 5 bases and J by 1 base, with 6 bases between them. The CDR3 spans 12 residues. CDR1 is MDHEN and CDR2 is SYDVKM in the germline V gene. The CDR3 DNA is TGTGCCAGCAGTCTATCATCCTACGAGCAGTACTTC. Residues: CASSLSSYEQYF.

The chain couples TRBV28 to TRBJ2-5; TRBD2 agrees at 7 bases. Trimming removed 5 bases from V and 3 bases from J; junction bases left unmatched: 12. CDR3 length: 16 residues. From germline, CDR1 is MDHEN and CDR2 SYDVKM. The CDR3 reads CASSATTSSYKETQYF. The CDR3 nucleotides are TGTGCCAGCAGTGCTACGACTAGCAGCTATAAAGAGACCCAGTACTTC. The full variable domain, in which reference TRBV28 and TRBJ2-5 provide the parts outside the CDR3, is DVKVTQSSRYLVKRTGEKVFLECVQDMDHENMFWYRQDPGLGLRLIYFSYDVKMKEKGDIPEGYSVSREKKERFSLILESASTNQTSMYLCASSATTSSYKETQYFGPGTRLLVL.

J is TRBJ1-4 and V is TRBV19; a weak D match, TRBD1 (6 bases). V was pared by 3 bases and J by 5 bases, with 10 bases between. The CDR3 has 14 residues. Looked up from germline, CDR1 is LNHDA and CDR2 is SQIVND (reference sequence). The CDR3 protein is CASSIGRGNEKLFF. CDR3 coding DNA: TGTGCCAGTAGTATCGGCAGGGGAAATGAAAAACTGTTTTTT.

Written as DNA, the CDR3 is TGTGCCATCTCTGAAGGGTCATGGAACACTGAAGCTTTCTTT. It yields the protein CAISEGSWNTEAFF. The V call is TRBV10-3, the J call TRBJ1-1; D unresolved. Trimming removed 8 bases from V and 1 base from J, with 14 bases in between. Germline-derived CDR1 and CDR2 are ENHRY and SYGVKD. The CDR3 consists of 14 residues.

The V and J genes are TRBV27 and TRBJ2-2; D might be TRBD2 (6 bases). The germline V gene has CDR1 MNHEY and CDR2 SMNVEV (reference sequence). The CDR3 length is 16 residues. V lost 5 bases and J lost 0, with 13 bases in between. In DNA form, the CDR3 reads TGTGCCAGCAGTCCTCGGGCGGGGCCGAACACCGGGGAGCTGTTTTTT. It translates to CASSPRAGPNTGELFF.

V usage is TRBV28 and J usage is TRBJ1-2; 7 positions match TRBD1. V dropped 3 bases and J dropped 3; count of bases not matched to a gene: 7. CDR3 length: 15 residues. Germline V gene lookup returns CDR1 MDHEN and CDR2 SYDVKM. CDR3 protein: CASSFRGTLDYGYTF. The CDR3 bases are TGTGCCAGCAGTTTCAGGGGGACCTTAGACTATGGCTACACCTTC.

By frequency in the sample, this clone is medium-sized. The chain recombines TRBV2 with TRBJ2-7; tentatively, D is TRBD1 (5 bases). The length of the CDR3 is 13 residues. V was pared by 4 bases and J by 3 bases, with 10 bases between. The germline V gene has CDR1 SNHLY and CDR2 FYNNEI. CDR3 sequence reads: CASSGDSFYEQYF. The CDR3 nucleotides read TGTGCCAGCAGTGGCGACAGCTTCTACGAGCAGTACTTC.

This chain links TRBV5-4 with TRBJ1-1; D ambiguous. There are 13 residues in the CDR3. V was shortened by 2 bases and J by 4 bases, with 9 bases between the two germline ends. Germline CDR1 is SGHNT and CDR2 is YYREEE (reference sequence). CDR3 in amino acids: CASSFHTSTEAFF. The CDR3 DNA sequence: TGTGCCAGCAGCTTCCATACTAGCACTGAAGCTTTCTTT.

This clone was recorded only once. The V gene is TRBV4-2, the J gene TRBJ1-1; D is possibly TRBD1 (5 bases). V lost 0 bases and J lost 4, with 15 bases in between. Germline CDR1 and CDR2: LGHNA and YNFKEQ. The CDR3 loop spans 16 amino acids. The CDR3 region is CASSQDRYGGITEAFF. In nucleotides, the CDR3 is TGTGCCAGCAGCCAAGATCGGTACGGGGGGATCACTGAAGCTTTCTTT.

The V and J genes are TRBV5-1 and TRBJ2-1; a possible D gene is TRBD1 (5 bases). The CDR3 consists of 14 residues. Deletions cut 2 bases from V and 3 bases from J, with 9 bases between. Germline V CDR1 and CDR2: SGHRS, YFSETQ. In DNA, the CDR3 is TGCGCCAGCAGCTTAACAGGCAGCTACAATGAGCAGTTCTTC. This sequence encodes CASSLTGSYNEQFF.

This chain connects TRBV4-1 to TRBJ2-7; no firm D call. The V end lost 1 base, the J end lost 6 bases, and 13 bases lay between the germline ends. This CDR3 is built from 14 residues. In germline, CDR1 is MGHRA, CDR2 YSYEKL. The CDR3 DNA reads TGCGCCAGCAGCCAAGCTGGACGCCCTAGCGAGCAGTACTTC. Translating gives CASSQAGRPSEQYF.

The chain links TRBV7-9 to TRBJ1-1, with D perhaps matching TRBD1 (6 bases). V dropped 2 bases and J dropped 0 bases, with 10 bases sitting between them. The CDR3 has 15 residues. Germline V gene sequence: CDR1 SEHNR, CDR2 FQNEAQ (reference sequence). The CDR3 nucleotides read TGTGCCAGCAGCTTAAGTACAGGGCTGAACACTGAAGCTTTCTTT. The encoded protein is CASSLSTGLNTEAFF.

This rearrangement joins TRBV27 to TRBJ2-2; no clear D gene. CDR3 size: 14 residues. CDR1 is MNHEY, CDR2 SMNVEV, per germline (reference sequence). The V end lost 7 bases, the J end lost 2 bases, and 11 bases lay between the germline ends. The CDR3 loop is CASNPHPNTGELFF. The CDR3 nucleotides are TGTGCCAGCAACCCACATCCCAACACCGGGGAGCTGTTTTTT.

This clone was counted once. The chain uses TRBV29-1 and TRBJ1-2, with TRBD1 as a possible D gene (6 bases). CDR3 length: 14 residues. Germline CDR1 SQVTM, CDR2 ANQGSEA. The ends were cut back, 7 bases at V and 8 bases at J, with 23 bases in the middle. The CDR3 nucleotides read TGCAGCGGAACCTCGGGGGGCGTTTTCGGGGGCTACACCTTC. Encoded protein: CSGTSGGVFGGYTF.

The rearrangement links TRBV4-2 to TRBJ1-1; tentative D call: TRBD1 (5 bases). V dropped 4 bases and J dropped 7 bases, with 13 bases sitting between them. The CDR3 totals 13 residues. The germline CDR1 and CDR2 sequences are LGHNA and YNFKEQ. The CDR3 nucleotides are TGTGCCAGCAGCCGTTGGGGGGAAGTTGAAGCTTTCTTT. Amino acid sequence: CASSRWGEVEAFF.

The table lists this clone with a count of one. The rearrangement uses TRBV5-6 and TRBJ2-5; D is uncertain. This CDR3 is built from 11 residues. Between the trimmed V and J ends, which lost 2 bases and 4 bases, there was a span of 3 bases. CDR1 is SGHDT, CDR2 YYEEEE, per germline. The DNA for the CDR3 is TGTGCCAGCAGCTTCCGAGAGACCCAGTACTTC. As protein: CASSFRETQYF. Complete variable domain (other parts from reference TRBV5-6 and TRBJ2-5): DAGVTQSPTHLIKTRGQQVTLRCSPKSGHDTVSWYQQALGQGPQFIFQYYEEEERQRGNFPDRFSGHQFPNYSSELNVNALLLGDSALYLCASSFRETQYFGPGTRLLVL.

The chain carries TRBV12-5 and TRBJ2-1; D uncertain. Trimming left V 0 bases short and J 8 bases short, with 5 bases between. CDR3 size: 12 residues. In germline, CDR1 is LGHNT, CDR2 FRNRAP. CDR3 sequence: CASGLVLYEQFF. Written as DNA, the CDR3 is TGTGCTAGTGGTTTGGTACTTTATGAGCAGTTCTTC.

The V gene is TRBV30, the J gene TRBJ2-1; no clear D. V was cut by 1 base and J by 6 bases, with 7 bases left in between. Germline loops: CDR1 GTSNPN, CDR2 SVGIG (reference sequence). The CDR3 is 12 residues long. The CDR3 loop reads CAWSGTLNEQFF. CDR3 DNA sequence: TGTGCCTGGAGTGGGACCCTCAATGAGCAGTTCTTC.

The J gene is TRBJ2-3, the V gene TRBV21-1; the table assigns TRBD1, which was not confirmed against the DNA. TRBV21-1 is reported as a pseudogene. There are 15 residues in the CDR3. CDR3 nucleotide sequence: TGTGCCAGCAGCAACCCAGGGGTGGGCACAGATACGCAGTATTTT. This gives the protein CASSNPGVGTDTQYF.

The chain combines TRBV27 with TRBJ2-7; 8 bases are shared with TRBD1. This CDR3 comprises 15 residues. Germline V gene lookup returns CDR1 MNHEY and CDR2 SMNVEV (reference sequence). V trimming: 5 bases; J trimming: 3 bases; junction bases outside the gene matches: 9. The chain's CDR3 is CASSPGQAINYEQYF. For the CDR3, the DNA is TGTGCCAGCAGTCCGGGACAGGCCATAAACTACGAGCAGTACTTC.

The chain couples TRBV5-1 to TRBJ1-2, with TRBD1 matching over 9 bases. Germline-derived CDR1 and CDR2 are SGHRS and YFSETQ. J gave up 0 bases and V 1 base, and 4 bases lay outside the gene matches. The CDR3 consists of 16 residues. The CDR3 loop reads CASSLTGTGTNYGYTF. The CDR3 coding sequence is TGCGCCAGCAGCTTGACCGGGACAGGGACTAACTATGGCTACACCTTC.

V is TRBV19 and J is TRBJ2-3; 13 bases match TRBD2. The CDR3 totals 15 residues. V shed 3 bases, J shed 5 bases, and the junction held 2 bases outside the gene matches. CDR1 is LNHDA, CDR2 SQIVND, per germline (reference sequence). CDR3 loop: CASSITSGRGDTQYF. The CDR3 DNA reads TGTGCCAGTAGTATCACTAGCGGGAGGGGAGATACGCAGTATTTT. Filled out from reference TRBV19 and TRBJ2-3, the complete variable domain reads DGGITQSPKYLFRKEGQNVTLSCEQNLNHDAMYWYRQDPGQGLRLIYYSQIVNDFQKGDIAEGYSVSREKKESFPLTVTSAQKNPTAFYLCASSITSGRGDTQYFGPGTRLTVL.

The V and J genes are TRBV19 and TRBJ1-1; D is ambiguous. CDR1 and CDR2 from the germline V gene are LNHDA and SQIVND (reference sequence). V dropped 0 bases and J dropped 6 bases, with 11 bases sitting between them. The CDR3 has 14 residues. The CDR3: CASSIDLGFPEAFF. DNA for the CDR3: TGTGCCAGTAGTATAGATCTTGGGTTCCCTGAAGCTTTCTTT.

The genes are TRBV19 and TRBJ2-1; D gene unclear. The V gene lost 1 base and the J gene lost 4 bases, with 23 bases spanning the gap. The germline V gene has CDR1 LNHDA and CDR2 SQIVND (reference sequence). The CDR3 runs to 19 residues. This CDR3 is CASSIGKGRTTSTYNEQFF. As DNA, the CDR3 is TGTGCCAGTAGTATAGGAAAGGGCCGAACGACCAGTACGTACAATGAGCAGTTCTTC.